One and the same sample provided the 29 T cell receptor beta chains below, sequenced in a study of blood T cells in healthy people across ages (dated by TCRdb to 2014 to 2015). Libraries came from 5' RACE. Sequencing used an Illumina HiSeq 2500. A second PCR of roughly 6 to 11 cycles was performed with a sample-barcoded 5' primer and a J-beta primer mix. TCRdb reanalyzed the raw reads on its own, using fastp at Q25 for trimming and MiXCR for clone calling, and kept in-frame beta chains. Rows with one shared CDR3 protein collapse into an entry with the most common genes and DNA. The sample data list around 990,000 distinct CDR3 sequences, and about 25% of these were observed just once. About 0.69% of the sample rests with the top ten. These data also formed part of another study, on T cells of mothers and their children.

The sample taken for sequencing was blood. The source is a girl aged 2-10 years in good health.

This clonotype appeared a few times. The rearrangement joins TRBV27 to TRBJ2-7, with D possibly called TRBD1 or TRBD2 (5 bases each). V lost 5 bases and J 2 bases, leaving 19 bases between the germline ends. This CDR3 has 16 amino acids. The germline gives CDR1 MNHEY, CDR2 SMNVEV (reference sequence). CDR3 loop: CASSPSGTLPAYEQYF. The DNA for the CDR3 is TGTGCCAGCAGTCCCTCCGGGACCTTACCAGCCTACGAGCAGTACTTC.

The gene calls are TRBV7-2 and TRBJ2-3; 10 positions match TRBD2. The trim removed 5 bases at V and 1 base at J, leaving 9 bases unmatched. CDR3 length: 17 residues. Germline V gene sequence: CDR1 SGHTA, CDR2 FQGNSA. CDR3 loop: CASSPYKRGGRTDTQYF. The CDR3 DNA reads as TGTGCCAGCAGCCCTTACAAGCGGGGGGGACGCACAGATACGCAGTATTTT.

The table lists this clonotype with a few counts. The CDR3 DNA reads TGCGCCAGCAGCCAAGGATTAGGTCCAGGGGCCAACGTCCTGACTTTC. This sequence encodes CASSQGLGPGANVLTF. The chain is built from TRBV4-1 and TRBJ2-6; D is unclear. The CDR3 is 16 residues long. Germline lookup yields CDR1 MGHRA and CDR2 YSYEKL. V was pared by 1 base and J by 4 bases, with 11 bases between.

The chain combines TRBV4-1 with TRBJ2-1; 10 nucleotides line up with TRBD2. Matching the DNA end better, TRBJ2-5 makes the J call doubtful. This CDR3 has 17 amino acids. Germline lookup yields CDR1 MGHRA and CDR2 YSYEKL. CDR3 region: CASSQELSGRAVETQYF. Here the CDR3 DNA reads TGCGCCAGCAGCCAAGAGTTAAGCGGGAGGGCCGTCGAGACCCAGTACTTC.

The V and J genes are TRBV29-1 and TRBJ2-7; a possible D gene is TRBD1 (6 bases). Between the trimmed V and J ends, which lost 5 bases and 5 bases, there was a span of 16 bases. The CDR3 has 13 residues. Germline V gene data show CDR1 as SQVTM and CDR2 as ANQGSEA. DNA of the CDR3: TGCAGCGTTTCTCCACAGGGTTTCAACGAGCAGTACTTC. Translated, it gives CSVSPQGFNEQYF.

On this clonotype: One end of the junction is discordant with germline, which a read error may explain. The rearrangement joins TRBV12-3 or TRBV12-4 to TRBJ1-3; D unclear. The CDR3 runs to 17 residues. The CDR3 nucleotides read TGTGCCAGCAGACAGACGCCTCCGGCCGCCGGTGGAGACACCATATATTTT. Translation: CASRQTPPAAGGDTIYF.

This clonotype has only a few counts. Germline and junction disagree at one end, which may indicate a read error. The chain recombines TRBV13 with TRBJ2-1; D ambiguous. The CDR3 runs to 15 residues. Germline CDR1 PRHDT, CDR2 FYEKMQ (reference sequence). CDR3 in amino acids: CASSPADDSYNEQLF. CDR3 DNA sequence: TGTGCCAGCAGCCCTGCGGATGACTCGTACAATGAGCAGCTCTTC.

The chain carries TRBV5-8 and TRBJ1-2; 9 nucleotides align to TRBD1. Germline V lookup: CDR1 SGHTS, CDR2 YDEGEE. The V gene end was trimmed by 2 bases and the J gene end by 6 bases; junction bases not matched to a gene: 5. The CDR3 is 14 residues long. DNA for the CDR3: TGTGCCAGCAGCTTTGAACGACAGGGGGATGGCTACACCTTC. This codes for CASSFERQGDGYTF. Based on the CDR3 plus reference TRBV5-8 and TRBJ1-2, the full variable domain is EAGVTQSPTHLIKTRGQQATLRCSPISGHTSVYWYQQALGLGLQFLLWYDEGEERNRGNFPPRFSGRQFPNYSSELNVNALELEDSALYLCASSFERQGDGYTFGSGTRLTVV.

In its sample, this clonotype was seen a few times. V is TRBV6-1 and J is TRBJ2-2; D perhaps matches TRBD2 (6 bases). Germline-derived CDR1 and CDR2 are MNHNS and SASEGT. The CDR3 totals 15 residues. Trimming took 6 bases from V and 6 from J, leaving 17 bases between them. DNA of the CDR3: TGTGCCAGCAGGGAGACCTGGGAGCGGGCCGGGGAGCTGTTTTTT. It is translated as CASRETWERAGELFF.

This clonotype was picked up a small number of times. V gene TRBV6-2 or TRBV6-3 combines with J gene TRBJ2-1; either TRBD1 or TRBD2 may fit D (5 bases each). The germline CDR1 and CDR2 sequences are MNHEY and SVGEGT. Deletions cut 2 bases from V and 9 bases from J, with 11 bases between. CDR3 length equals 13 residues. This CDR3 is CASSYVHGGEQFF. CDR3 coding DNA: TGTGCCAGCAGTTACGTTCATGGGGGTGAGCAGTTCTTC.

This rearrangement joins TRBV20-1 to TRBJ2-5; TRBD2 aligns across 8 bases. The CDR3 covers 15 residues. The germline CDR1 and CDR2 sequences are DFQATT and SNEGSKA (reference sequence). V shed 0 bases, J shed 3 bases, and the junction held 6 bases outside the gene matches. The CDR3 DNA sequence: TGCAGTGCTAGAGATGGTTCGCGGGGGGAAGAGACCCAGTACTTC. Its protein is CSARDGSRGEETQYF.

Only a few counts were recorded for this clonotype. V and J are TRBV25-1 and TRBJ2-6; D is unresolved. Germline values: CDR1 MGHDK, CDR2 SYGVNS. There are 16 residues in the CDR3. The ends were cut back, 7 bases at V and 4 bases at J, with 17 bases in the middle. This chain's CDR3 is CASNDNSGTGANVLTF. As DNA, the CDR3 is TGTGCCAGCAACGACAATTCGGGTACCGGGGCCAACGTCCTGACTTTC.

This clonotype came up a few times. The rearrangement uses TRBV7-2 and TRBJ2-3; 9 nucleotides line up with TRBD2. This CDR3 has 15 amino acids. The germline V gene encodes CDR1 SGHTA and CDR2 FQGNSA. The V gene end was trimmed by 3 bases and the J gene end by 3 bases; junction bases not matched to a gene: 4. CDR3 region: CASSFPSGETDTQYF. For the CDR3, the DNA is TGTGCCAGCAGCTTTCCTAGCGGGGAGACAGATACGCAGTATTTT.

This clonotype has just a few counts. The genes are TRBV6-6 and TRBJ2-5; either TRBD1 or TRBD2 may fit D (6 bases each). V lost 0 bases and J 9 bases, leaving 14 bases between the germline ends. The germline gives CDR1 MNHNY, CDR2 SVGAGI (reference sequence). This CDR3 comprises 14 residues. As DNA, the CDR3 is TGTGCCAGCAGTTACTCGAAGGGGGGACGGGCCCAGTACTTC. This sequence encodes CASSYSKGGRAQYF.

The CDR3 region is CASSTERGAYNEQFF. In DNA form, the CDR3 reads TGTGCCAGCAGTACAGAGCGGGGGGCCTACAATGAGCAGTTCTTC. The chain uses TRBV11-2 and TRBJ2-1; 9 bases fit TRBD2. The CDR3 totals 15 residues. V dropped 6 bases and J dropped 2; count of bases not matched to a gene: 5. Germline CDR1 reads SGHAT; CDR2 reads FQNNGV. Full variable domain (remainder filled in from reference TRBV11-2 and TRBJ2-1): EAGVAQSPRYKIIEKRQSVAFWCNPISGHATLYWYQQILGQGPKLLIQFQNNGVVDDSQLPKDRFSAERLKGVDSTLKIQPAKLEDSAVYLCASSTERGAYNEQFFGPGTRLTVL.

The chain links TRBV7-3 to TRBJ1-6; 10 bases align to TRBD1. V was pared by 5 bases and J by 8 bases, with 3 bases of the junction left unmatched. Germline lookup yields CDR1 SGHTA and CDR2 FQGTGA. The CDR3 extends over 14 amino acids. The CDR3 region is CASSTGTGDSPLHF. The DNA for the CDR3 is TGTGCCAGCAGCACCGGGACAGGGGATTCACCCCTCCACTTT.

This clonotype was observed a few times. V gene TRBV4-1 combines with J gene TRBJ1-1; D unresolved. The CDR3 contains 11 residues. V was cut by 8 bases and J by 8 bases, with 12 bases left in between. Germline V CDR1 and CDR2: MGHRA, YSYEKL. CDR3 region: CASGLGYEAFF. The CDR3 DNA follows: TGCGCCAGCGGACTGGGGTACGAAGCTTTCTTT.

V gene TRBV11-3 combines with J gene TRBJ2-1; possible D gene TRBD1, 7 bases. Trimming pared 5 bases from V and 1 base from J, leaving 12 bases between. The CDR3 extends over 15 amino acids. Germline-derived CDR1 and CDR2 are SGHNT and YENEEA. DNA for the CDR3: TGTGCCAGCAGCGGTCAGGGGGGATCCTACAATGAGCAGTTCTTC. This encodes CASSGQGGSYNEQFF.

This sequence joins TRBV4-3 and TRBJ1-2, with 7 bases identical to TRBD1. V lost 4 bases to trimming and J lost 6 bases; unmatched junction nucleotides: 8. The CDR3 length is 14 residues. Germline V gives CDR1 LGHNA, CDR2 YSLEER. The CDR3 DNA follows: TGCGCCAGCAGCCCGGGAACAGGGGAAAATGGCTACACCTTC. Translating gives CASSPGTGENGYTF.

The chain couples TRBV4-3 to TRBJ2-1; TRBD2 matches at 8 bases. The germline gives CDR1 LGHNA, CDR2 YSLEER. With V trimmed by 4 bases and J by 7 bases, 15 bases remained unmatched. The CDR3 loop spans 17 amino acids. CDR3 nucleotides: TGCGCCAGCAGCCCAGGACTAGCCCCTCCCAGGAGAAATGAGCAGTTCTTC. Protein product: CASSPGLAPPRRNEQFF.

J is TRBJ1-1 and V is TRBV13, with TRBD1 matching 7 bases. With 5 bases clipped from V and 5 bases from J, the junction kept 14 bases outside the gene matches. The CDR3 is made up of 16 amino acids. From germline, CDR1 is PRHDT and CDR2 FYEKMQ (reference sequence). CDR3 nucleotide sequence: TGTGCCAGCAGCCTGTGGATCTTACAGGGGTCAACTGAAGCTTTCTTT. Amino acid sequence: CASSLWILQGSTEAFF.

This clonotype was seen more than once but under ten times. V and J are TRBV20-1 and TRBJ2-7, with 12 bases that match TRBD2. CDR1 is DFQATT, CDR2 SNEGSKA, per germline (reference sequence). J was trimmed by 4 bases and V by 7 bases; bases with no gene match: 5. CDR3 size: 13 residues. CDR3 DNA: TGCAGTGTAGCTAGCGGGGGGGCTTACGAGCAGTACTTC. It yields the protein CSVASGGAYEQYF.

The sample holds a few counts of this clonotype. The chain couples TRBV6-6 to TRBJ1-5; D unclear. The CDR3 runs 13 residues. Germline CDR1 MNHNY, CDR2 SVGAGI (reference sequence). V gave up 6 bases and J gave up 7 bases, with 13 bases separating them. The CDR3 DNA reads as TGTGCCAGCAGCCCCTCCGGGGTGCAGCCCCAGCATTTT. Protein sequence: CASSPSGVQPQHF.

The chain couples TRBV29-1 to TRBJ2-1, with D possibly being TRBD1 (6 bases). The last part of the DNA fits TRBJ2-5 better; the J call may be wrong. This CDR3 is built from 11 residues. Germline assignment: CDR1 SQVTM and CDR2 ANQGSEA. The CDR3 sequence: CSVGARGTQYF. The CDR3 DNA reads as TGCAGCGTTGGGGCCAGGGGGACCCAGTACTTC.

This rearrangement joins TRBV28 to TRBJ2-5, with 9 positions matching TRBD1. In germline, CDR1 is MDHEN, CDR2 SYDVKM. The length of the CDR3 is 18 residues. The V segment lost 7 bases and the J segment 3 bases; nucleotides outside the gene matches: 18. CDR3 DNA: TGTGCCAGCACCCCTTTGGGGTACCGGGACAGGGAGAAAGAGACCCAGTACTTC. Residues: CASTPLGYRDREKETQYF.

The genes are TRBV4-2 and TRBJ2-1, with 8 nucleotides matching TRBD2. Germline V gene sequence: CDR1 LGHNA, CDR2 YNFKEQ. This CDR3 comprises 18 residues. The trim removed 2 bases at V and 8 bases at J, leaving 17 bases unmatched. The CDR3 region is CASSQFLEGSGISYEQFF. The CDR3 DNA reads as TGTGCCAGCAGCCAATTCTTGGAAGGTAGCGGGATATCGTATGAGCAGTTCTTC.

J is TRBJ1-3 and V is TRBV7-9, with D maybe TRBD1 (5 bases). V was pared by 6 bases and J by 3 bases, with 9 bases between. CDR3 length: 13 amino acids. The germline gives CDR1 SEHNR, CDR2 FQNEAQ (reference sequence). The CDR3 nucleotides are TGTGCCAGCAGAGGGACGATTGGAAACACCATATATTTT. This codes for CASRGTIGNTIYF.

V usage is TRBV7-3 and J usage is TRBJ2-3; 11 nucleotides line up with TRBD1. V lost 5 bases, J lost 7 bases, and 8 bases stayed unmatched. The CDR3 loop spans 15 amino acids. CDR1 and CDR2 from the germline V gene are SGHTA and FQGTGA. The CDR3 DNA follows: TGTGCCAGCAGCCAGGGACAGGGGGTTTATAATACGCAGTATTTT. This translates into CASSQGQGVYNTQYF. Full variable domain (remainder filled in from reference TRBV7-3 and TRBJ2-3): GAGVSQTPSNKVTEKGKYVELRCDPISGHTALYWYRQSLGQGPEFLIYFQGTGAADDSGLPNDRFFAVRPEGSVSTLKIQRTERGDSAVYLCASSQGQGVYNTQYFGPGTRLTVL.

There are a few counts of this clonotype. The chain couples TRBV11-2 to TRBJ2-7; D perhaps matches TRBD2 (6 bases). The CDR3 spans 15 residues. Trimming took 1 base from V and 3 from J, leaving 13 bases between them. From germline, CDR1 is SGHAT and CDR2 FQNNGV. CDR3 sequence (DNA): TGTGCCAGCAGCTTAGCGGGGGAGCCTATCTACGAGCAGTACTTC. Translating gives CASSLAGEPIYEQYF. Supplemented by reference TRBV11-2 and TRBJ2-7, the full variable domain reads EAGVAQSPRYKIIEKRQSVAFWCNPISGHATLYWYQQILGQGPKLLIQFQNNGVVDDSQLPKDRFSAERLKGVDSTLKIQPAKLEDSAVYLCASSLAGEPIYEQYFGPGTRLTVT.